The source of this T cell receptor beta chain is a study of T cells in Graves' hyperthyroidism and ophthalmopathy. CDR3 length: 20 residues. CDR1 is KGHDR, CDR2 SFDVKD, per germline. The junction had 18 bases not matched to a gene; V was cut back by 5 bases and J by 4 bases. This clonotype was counted ten times or more. Amplified TCR beta CDR3 regions derived from RNA transcripts. The TCR CDR3 was amplified in a first-round RT-PCR using the HTBI primer set. A single record per CDR3 protein comes from TCRdb applying MiXCR to the multiplex PCR reads. The sample carries around 250,000 distinct CDR3 sequences, about 15% recorded once.

This chain links TRBV24-1 with TRBJ2-2; 10 nucleotides align to TRBD1. Sequenced material: blood. The clonotype originates from a woman aged 35 to 49 with Graves' hyperthyroidism that later progressed to Graves' ophthalmopathy. The CDR3 protein is CATSGDRRQGARTGTGELFF. CDR3 nucleotide sequence: TGTGCCACCAGTGGTGACCGCCGACAGGGGGCCCGCACGGGCACCGGGGAGCTGTTTTTT.